This T cell receptor beta chain was profiled in a study of cytomegalovirus exposure and HLA in healthy donors. For the study at large: Around four fifths of more than 300 genotyped donors fell in the Caucasian-associated ancestry cluster. Study-level points and caveats: An analysis that was carried out later associated 16,000 or so TCR beta sequences with HLA alleles at 0.05 false discovery rate. Investigators reported around 150 TCR beta chains as tied to cytomegalovirus.

With 5 bases removed from V and 2 bases from J, the gap between germline ends came to 10 bases. There are 13 residues in the CDR3. Per germline, CDR1 SNHLY and CDR2 FYNNEI. Researchers ran the PCR with 60 Vbeta and 13 Jbeta primers. TCRdb's copy holds only in-frame clones and misses some; the assay was immunoSEQ multiplex PCR. The sample has about 120,000 clones, around two thirds seen once. With respect to this clone: Its antigen remains unknown.

The clonotype originates from a woman aged 40 to 50 in good health and CMV-seropositive. The sample comprised PBMCs. The chain uses TRBV2 and TRBJ2-7; D remains ambiguous. The CDR3 loop reads CASSTREPYEQYF. The CDR3 DNA reads TGTGCCAGCAGTACTCGCGAGCCCTACGAGCAGTACTTC.